The clone carrying this TCR beta chain was picked up a small number of times. V lost 3 bases, J lost 2 bases, and 3 bases stayed unmatched. Germline lookup yields CDR1 MDHEN and CDR2 SYDVKM. The CDR3 contains 14 residues. The data were obtained in a study of immune evolution from preneoplasia to lung adenocarcinoma. Only in-frame clones appear in the TCRdb table, and some are missing; sequencing was by immunoSEQ multiplex PCR. This table has about 4,900 clones, roughly three quarters appearing once. The genes are TRBV28 and TRBJ1-2; 7 bases align to TRBD1. Sequencing was carried out using FFPE minimally invasive lung adenocarcinoma tissue. The receptor was isolated from a person aged 60-79 years with lung adenocarcinoma. The CDR3 spells CASSLGTANYGYTF. The CDR3 DNA follows: TGTGCCAGCAGTTTGGGGACAGCGAACTATGGCTACACCTTC.